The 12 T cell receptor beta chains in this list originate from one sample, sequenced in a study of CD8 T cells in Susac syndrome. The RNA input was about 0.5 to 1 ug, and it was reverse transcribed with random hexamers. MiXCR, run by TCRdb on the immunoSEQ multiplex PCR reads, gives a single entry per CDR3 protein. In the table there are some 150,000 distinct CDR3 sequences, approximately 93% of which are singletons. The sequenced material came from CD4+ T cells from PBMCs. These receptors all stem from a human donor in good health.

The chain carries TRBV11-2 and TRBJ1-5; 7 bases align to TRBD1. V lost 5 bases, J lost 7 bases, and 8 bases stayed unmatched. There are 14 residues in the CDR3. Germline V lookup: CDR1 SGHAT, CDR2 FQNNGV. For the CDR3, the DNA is TGTGCCAGCAGCCCACAGGGGCTTGACCAGCCCCAGCATTTT. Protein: CASSPQGLDQPQHF.

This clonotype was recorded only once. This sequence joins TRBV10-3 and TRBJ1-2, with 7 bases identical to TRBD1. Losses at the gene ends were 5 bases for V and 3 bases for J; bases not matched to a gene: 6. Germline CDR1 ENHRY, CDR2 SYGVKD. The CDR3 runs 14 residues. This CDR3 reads CAISLGGADYGYTF. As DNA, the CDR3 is TGTGCCATCAGTTTAGGGGGCGCGGACTATGGCTACACCTTC.

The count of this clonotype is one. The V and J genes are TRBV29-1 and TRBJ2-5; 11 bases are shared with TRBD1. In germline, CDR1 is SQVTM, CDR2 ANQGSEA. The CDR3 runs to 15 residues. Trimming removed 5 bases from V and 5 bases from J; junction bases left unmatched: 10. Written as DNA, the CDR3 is TGCAGCGTTCGATACGGACAGGGGGCAATGGAGACCCAGTACTTC. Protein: CSVRYGQGAMETQYF. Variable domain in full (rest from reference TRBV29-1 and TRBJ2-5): SAVISQKPSRDICQRGTSLTIQCQVDSQVTMMFWYRQQPGQSLTLIATANQGSEATYESGFVIDKFPISRPNLTFSTLTVSNMSPEDSSIYLCSVRYGQGAMETQYFGPGTRLLVL.

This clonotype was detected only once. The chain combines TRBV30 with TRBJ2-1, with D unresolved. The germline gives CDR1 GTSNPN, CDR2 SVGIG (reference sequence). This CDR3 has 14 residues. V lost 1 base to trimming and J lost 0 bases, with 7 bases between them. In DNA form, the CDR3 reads TGTGCCTGGAGTGAATCGAGCTCCTACAATGAGCAGTTCTTC. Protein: CAWSESSSYNEQFF.

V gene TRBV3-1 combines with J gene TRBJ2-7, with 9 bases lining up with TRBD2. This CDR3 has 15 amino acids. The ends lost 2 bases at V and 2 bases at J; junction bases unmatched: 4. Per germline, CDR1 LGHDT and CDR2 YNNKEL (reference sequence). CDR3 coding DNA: TGTGCCAGCAGCCAACTAGCGGGAAACGCCTACGAGCAGTACTTC. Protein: CASSQLAGNAYEQYF.

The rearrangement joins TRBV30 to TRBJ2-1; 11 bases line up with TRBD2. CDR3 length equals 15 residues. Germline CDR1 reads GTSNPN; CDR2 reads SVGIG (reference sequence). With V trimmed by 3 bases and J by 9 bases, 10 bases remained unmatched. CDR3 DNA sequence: TGTGCCTGGAGAAAAGAACTAGCGGGAGCGGGTGAGCAGTTCTTC. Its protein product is CAWRKELAGAGEQFF.

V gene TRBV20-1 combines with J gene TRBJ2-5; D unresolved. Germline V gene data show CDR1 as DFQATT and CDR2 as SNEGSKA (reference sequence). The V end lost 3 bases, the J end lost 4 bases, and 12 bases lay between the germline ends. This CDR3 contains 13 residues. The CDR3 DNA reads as TGCAGTGCTAGTATGGCCCCCGGAGAGACCCAGTACTTC. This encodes CSASMAPGETQYF.

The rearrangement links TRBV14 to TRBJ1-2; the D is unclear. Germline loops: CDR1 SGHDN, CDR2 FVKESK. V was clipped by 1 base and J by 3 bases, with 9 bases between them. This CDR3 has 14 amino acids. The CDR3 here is CASSQVHRDYGYTF. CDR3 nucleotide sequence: TGTGCCAGCAGCCAAGTTCATCGGGACTATGGCTACACCTTC.

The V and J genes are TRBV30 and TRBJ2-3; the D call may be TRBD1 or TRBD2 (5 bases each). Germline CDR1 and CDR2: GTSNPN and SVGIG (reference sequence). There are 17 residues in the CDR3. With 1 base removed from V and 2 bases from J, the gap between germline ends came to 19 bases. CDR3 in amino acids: CAWSASSGTDYTDTQYF. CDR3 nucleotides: TGTGCCTGGAGTGCCTCTTCCGGGACGGATTACACAGATACGCAGTATTTT. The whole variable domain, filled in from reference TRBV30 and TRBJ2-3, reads SQTIHQWPATLVQPVGSPLSLECTVEGTSNPNLYWYRQAAGRGLQLLFYSVGIGQISSEVPQNLSASRPQDRQFILSSKKLLLSDSGFYLCAWSASSGTDYTDTQYFGPGTRLTVL.

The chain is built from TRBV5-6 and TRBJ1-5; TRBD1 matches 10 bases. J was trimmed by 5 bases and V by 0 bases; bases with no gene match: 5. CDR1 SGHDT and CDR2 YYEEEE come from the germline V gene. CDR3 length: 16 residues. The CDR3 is CASSLGQGAIYQPQHF. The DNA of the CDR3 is TGTGCCAGCAGCTTGGGACAGGGGGCGATTTATCAGCCCCAGCATTTT.

Here the CDR3 DNA reads TGTGCCAGCAGCTCGACAGGGGCAGGGGAGACCCAGTACTTC. This gives the protein CASSSTGAGETQYF. The chain recombines TRBV5-4 with TRBJ2-5; TRBD1 aligns across 8 bases. The V gene end was trimmed by 3 bases and the J gene end by 5 bases; junction bases not matched to a gene: 6. Germline-derived CDR1 and CDR2 are SGHNT and YYREEE (reference sequence). This CDR3 spans 14 amino acids. The whole variable domain, filled in from reference TRBV5-4 and TRBJ2-5, reads ETGVTQSPTHLIKTRGQQVTLRCSSQSGHNTVSWYQQALGQGPQFIFQYYREEENGRGNFPPRFSGLQFPNYSSELNVNALELDDSALYLCASSSTGAGETQYFGPGTRLLVL.

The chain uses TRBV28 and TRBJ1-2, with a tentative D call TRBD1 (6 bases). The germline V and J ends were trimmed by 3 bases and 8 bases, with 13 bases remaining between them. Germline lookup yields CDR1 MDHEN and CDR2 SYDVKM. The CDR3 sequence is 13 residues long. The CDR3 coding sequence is TGTGCCAGCAGTTTTGACAGGAACTTGGGCTACACCTTC. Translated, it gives CASSFDRNLGYTF.